This note documents a single T cell receptor (beta chain) sequence. What it binds is unknown. These data originate in a study of T cells in Graves' hyperthyroidism and ophthalmopathy. Study results and limitations: Expanded thyroid clonotypes (above 0.001) were mostly also found in blood.

The V gene's germline CDR1 is SQVTM and CDR2 ANQGSEA. The CDR3 has 14 amino acids. V was pared by 2 bases and J by 0 bases, with 5 bases between. Diagnoses rested on clinical symptoms, serum thyroxine and TRAb, thyroid ultrasound and orbital computed tomography. Fresh peripheral blood, approximately 10 ml, yielded the PBMCs. The source material, RNA transcripts, was used to amplify TCR beta CDR3 regions. The primer set for the first-round RT-PCR of the TCR CDR3 was HTBI. TCRdb reanalysed the multiplex PCR reads using MiXCR and keeps one entry per CDR3 protein. The table shows some 490,000 distinct CDR3 sequences, with 22% occurring only once.

The chain employs TRBV29-1 and TRBJ2-6; unclear D gene. This TCR derives from a woman aged 65 to 85 with Graves' ophthalmopathy. Sample: blood. Here the CDR3 DNA reads TGCAGCGTTGAACTGACCTCTGGGGCCAACGTCCTGACTTTC. This codes for CSVELTSGANVLTF.